This paragraph reports one TCR beta chain. Its antigen is still unknown. These data are taken from a study of blood T cells in healthy people across ages. Study-wide results and caveats: More naive CD4+ cells and higher diversity marked long-lived donors relative to aged donors. Not knowing donor CMV status may have confounded expanded clonotype changes.

The authors ran a second PCR of about 7 to 11 cycles using a sample-barcoded 5' primer and a J-beta primer mix. Per sample, CDR3-containing paired-end reads numbered at least 2.5 million. TCRdb re-called the 5' RACE reads through MiXCR, storing one row per CDR3 protein. The sample includes nearly 800,000 distinct CDR3 sequences, about 25% of them seen just once. CDR1 and CDR2 (germline): SGHDT, YYEEEE. V shed 3 bases, J shed 7 bases, and the junction held 8 bases outside the gene matches. The length of the CDR3 is 15 residues. A further study also used this sample, focusing on T cells of mothers and their children.

The chain links TRBV5-6 to TRBJ1-5; 9 positions agree with TRBD1. Sequencing was performed on blood. This sequence originates from a boy younger than 18 in good health. CDR3 in amino acids: CASSSARQGGQPQHF. DNA of the CDR3: TGTGCCAGCAGCTCAGCCCGACAGGGGGGACAGCCCCAGCATTTT.